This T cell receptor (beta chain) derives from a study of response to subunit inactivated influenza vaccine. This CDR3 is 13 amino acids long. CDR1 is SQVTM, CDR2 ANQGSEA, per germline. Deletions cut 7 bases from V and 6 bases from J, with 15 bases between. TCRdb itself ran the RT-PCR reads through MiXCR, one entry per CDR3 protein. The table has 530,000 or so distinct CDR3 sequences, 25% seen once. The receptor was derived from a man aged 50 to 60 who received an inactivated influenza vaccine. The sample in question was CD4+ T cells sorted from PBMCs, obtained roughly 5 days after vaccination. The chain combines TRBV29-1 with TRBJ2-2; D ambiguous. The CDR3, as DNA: TGCAGCGGCACCTTAAAAAGCCCCGGGGAGCTGTTTTTT. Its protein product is CSGTLKSPGELFF.